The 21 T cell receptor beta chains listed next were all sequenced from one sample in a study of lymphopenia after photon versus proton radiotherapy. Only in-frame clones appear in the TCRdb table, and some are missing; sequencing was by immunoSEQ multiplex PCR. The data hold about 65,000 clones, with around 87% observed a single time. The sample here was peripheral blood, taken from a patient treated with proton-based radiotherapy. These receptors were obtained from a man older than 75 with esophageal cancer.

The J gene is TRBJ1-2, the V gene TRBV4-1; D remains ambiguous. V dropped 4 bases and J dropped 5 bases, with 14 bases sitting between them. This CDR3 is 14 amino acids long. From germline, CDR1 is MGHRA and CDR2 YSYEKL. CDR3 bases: TGCGCCAGCAGCCCCCAAAGTTTCCGGTATGGCTACACCTTC. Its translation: CASSPQSFRYGYTF.

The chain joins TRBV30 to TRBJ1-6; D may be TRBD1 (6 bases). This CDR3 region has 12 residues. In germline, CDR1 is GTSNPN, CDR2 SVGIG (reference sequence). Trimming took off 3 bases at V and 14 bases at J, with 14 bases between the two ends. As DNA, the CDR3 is TGTGCCTGGAGCCGGACAGTCTCGGCCCTCCACTTT. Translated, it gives CAWSRTVSALHF.

The CDR3 protein is CASSDPQGWTDTQYF. The CDR3 bases are TGTGCCAGCAGTGACCCCCAGGGGTGGACAGATACGCAGTATTTT. The genes are TRBV2 and TRBJ2-3; TRBD1 might be the D (6 bases). The CDR3 extends over 15 amino acids. Germline V gene lookup returns CDR1 SNHLY and CDR2 FYNNEI. Trimming took off 3 bases at V and 3 bases at J, with 13 bases between the two ends. The whole variable domain, remainder taken from reference TRBV2 and TRBJ2-3, is EPEVTQTPSHQVTQMGQEVILRCVPISNHLYFYWYRQILGQKVEFLVSFYNNEISEKSEIFDDQFSVERPDGSNFTLKIRSTKLEDSAMYFCASSDPQGWTDTQYFGPGTRLTVL.

The CDR3, as DNA: TGTGCCAGCAGCTCTTGGACAGGTATGAACACTGAAGCTTTCTTT. Translation gives CASSSWTGMNTEAFF. V and J are TRBV5-5 and TRBJ1-1, with 7 nucleotides matching TRBD1. Germline CDR1 is SGHKS and CDR2 is YYEKEE (reference sequence). The CDR3 loop spans 15 amino acids. V dropped 3 bases and J dropped 0; count of bases not matched to a gene: 5.

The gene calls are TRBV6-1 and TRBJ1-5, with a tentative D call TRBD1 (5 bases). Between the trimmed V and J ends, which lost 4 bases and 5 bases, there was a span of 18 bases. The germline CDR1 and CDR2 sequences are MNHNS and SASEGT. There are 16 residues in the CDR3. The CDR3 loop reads CASSAIVHRRDQPQHF. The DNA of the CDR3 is TGTGCCAGCAGTGCAATAGTCCACAGGAGAGATCAGCCCCAGCATTTT.

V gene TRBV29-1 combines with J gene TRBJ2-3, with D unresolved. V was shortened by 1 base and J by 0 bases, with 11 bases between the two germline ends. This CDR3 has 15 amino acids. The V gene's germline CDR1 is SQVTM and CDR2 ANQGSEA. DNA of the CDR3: TGCAGCGTTGAAGCCCCAGGCTCTAGCACAGATACGCAGTATTTT. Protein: CSVEAPGSSTDTQYF.

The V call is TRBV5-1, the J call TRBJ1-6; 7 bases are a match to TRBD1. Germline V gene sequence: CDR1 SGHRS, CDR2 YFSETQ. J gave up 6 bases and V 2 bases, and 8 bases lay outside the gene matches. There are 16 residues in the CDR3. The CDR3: CASSFRQGGGNSPLHF. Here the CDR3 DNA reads TGCGCCAGCAGCTTTCGACAGGGAGGTGGTAATTCACCCCTCCACTTT.

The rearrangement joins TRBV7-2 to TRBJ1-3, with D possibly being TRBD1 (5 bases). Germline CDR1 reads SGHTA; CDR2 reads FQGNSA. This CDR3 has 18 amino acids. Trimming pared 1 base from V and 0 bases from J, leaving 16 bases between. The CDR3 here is CASSLVPQGWDSGNTIYF. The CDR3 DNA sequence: TGTGCCAGCAGCTTAGTGCCCCAGGGTTGGGACTCTGGAAACACCATATATTTT.

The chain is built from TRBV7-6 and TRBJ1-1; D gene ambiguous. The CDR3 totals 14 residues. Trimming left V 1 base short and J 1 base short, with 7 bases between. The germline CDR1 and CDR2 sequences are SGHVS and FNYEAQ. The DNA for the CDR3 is TGTGCCAGCAGCTTAGGAGGCTGGAACACTGAAGCTTTCTTT. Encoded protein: CASSLGGWNTEAFF.

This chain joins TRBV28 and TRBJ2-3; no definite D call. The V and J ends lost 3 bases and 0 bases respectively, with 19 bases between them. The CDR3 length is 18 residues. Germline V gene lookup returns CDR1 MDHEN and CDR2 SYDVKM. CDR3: CASSFAWQHFGSTDTQYF. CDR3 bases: TGTGCCAGCAGTTTCGCTTGGCAACACTTCGGAAGCACAGATACGCAGTATTTT.

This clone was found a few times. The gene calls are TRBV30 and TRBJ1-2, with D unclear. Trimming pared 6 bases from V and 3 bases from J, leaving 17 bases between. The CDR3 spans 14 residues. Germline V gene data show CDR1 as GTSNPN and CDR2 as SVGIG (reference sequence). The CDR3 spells CACYSGSLYYGYTF. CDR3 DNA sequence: TGTGCCTGTTACAGTGGATCCCTCTACTATGGCTACACCTTC.

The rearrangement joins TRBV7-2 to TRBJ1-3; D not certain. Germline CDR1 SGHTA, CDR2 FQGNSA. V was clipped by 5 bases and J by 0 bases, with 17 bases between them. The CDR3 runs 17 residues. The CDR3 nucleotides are TGTGCCAGCAGCCCCTTTGCTTTGGGGAGCTCTGGAAACACCATATATTTT. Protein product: CASSPFALGSSGNTIYF.

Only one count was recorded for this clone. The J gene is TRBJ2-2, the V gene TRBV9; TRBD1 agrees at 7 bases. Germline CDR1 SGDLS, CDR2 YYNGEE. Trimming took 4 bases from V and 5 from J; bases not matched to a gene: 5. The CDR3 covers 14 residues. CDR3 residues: CASSTWDSTGELFF. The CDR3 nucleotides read TGTGCCAGCAGCACGTGGGACAGTACCGGGGAGCTGTTTTTT.

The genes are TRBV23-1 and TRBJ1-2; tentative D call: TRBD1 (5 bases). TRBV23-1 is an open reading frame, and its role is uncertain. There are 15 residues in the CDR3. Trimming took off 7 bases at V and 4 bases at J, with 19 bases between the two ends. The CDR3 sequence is CASITSGTVIYGYTF. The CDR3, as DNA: TGCGCCAGCATTACATCCGGGACGGTGATCTATGGCTACACCTTC.

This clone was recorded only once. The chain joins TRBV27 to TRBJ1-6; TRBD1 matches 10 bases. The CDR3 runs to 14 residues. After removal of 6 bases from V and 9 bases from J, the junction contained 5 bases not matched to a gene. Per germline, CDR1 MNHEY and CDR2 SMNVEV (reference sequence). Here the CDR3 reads CASSDRDRGSPLHF. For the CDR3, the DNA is TGTGCCAGCAGCGACCGGGACAGGGGTTCACCCCTCCACTTT.

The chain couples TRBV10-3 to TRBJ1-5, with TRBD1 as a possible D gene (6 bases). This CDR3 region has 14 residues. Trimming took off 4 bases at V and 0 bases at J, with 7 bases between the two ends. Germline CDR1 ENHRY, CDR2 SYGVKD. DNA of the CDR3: TGTGCCATCAGTGCGGGGGCTAGCAATCAGCCCCAGCATTTT. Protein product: CAISAGASNQPQHF.

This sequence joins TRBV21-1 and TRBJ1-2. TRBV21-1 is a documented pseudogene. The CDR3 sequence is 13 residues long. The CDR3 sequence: CASSKARNYGYTF. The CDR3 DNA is TGTGCCAGCAGCAAAGCAAGGAACTATGGCTACACCTTC.

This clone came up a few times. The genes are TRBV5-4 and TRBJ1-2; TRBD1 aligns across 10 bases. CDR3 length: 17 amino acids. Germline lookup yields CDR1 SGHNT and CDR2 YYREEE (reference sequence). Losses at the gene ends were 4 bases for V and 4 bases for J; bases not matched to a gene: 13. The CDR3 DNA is TGTGCCAGCAGCACCGCAGGGGGGACAGGGGCTTTCTATGGCTACACCTTC. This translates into CASSTAGGTGAFYGYTF.

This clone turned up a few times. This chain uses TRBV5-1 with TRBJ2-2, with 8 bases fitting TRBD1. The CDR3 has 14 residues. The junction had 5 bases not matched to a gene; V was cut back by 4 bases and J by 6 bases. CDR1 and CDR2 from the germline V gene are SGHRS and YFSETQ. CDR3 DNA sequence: TGCGCCAGCAGCAAGACAGGGGCGGCCGGGGAGCTGTTTTTT. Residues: CASSKTGAAGELFF. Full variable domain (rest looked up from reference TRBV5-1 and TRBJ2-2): KAGVTQTPRYLIKTRGQQVTLSCSPISGHRSVSWYQQTPGQGLQFLFEYFSETQRNKGNFPGRFSGRQFSNSRSEMNVSTLELGDSALYLCASSKTGAAGELFFGEGSRLTVL.

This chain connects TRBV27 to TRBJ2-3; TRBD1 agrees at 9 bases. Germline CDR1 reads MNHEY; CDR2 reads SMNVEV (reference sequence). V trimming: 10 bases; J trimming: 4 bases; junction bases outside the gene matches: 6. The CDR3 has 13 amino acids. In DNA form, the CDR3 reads TGTGCCACCGGGACAGGGTGGGCAGATACGCAGTATTTT. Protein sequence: CATGTGWADTQYF.

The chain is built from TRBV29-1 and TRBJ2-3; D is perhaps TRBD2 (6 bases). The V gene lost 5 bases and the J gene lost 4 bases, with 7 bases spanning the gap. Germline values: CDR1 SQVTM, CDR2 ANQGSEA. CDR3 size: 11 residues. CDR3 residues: CSVRRADTQYF. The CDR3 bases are TGCAGCGTTCGGAGGGCAGATACGCAGTATTTT.